This T cell receptor beta chain was sequenced during a study of T cell repertoires in cytomegalovirus infection. Study details: CMV infection plus the matching HLA type was flagged by public TCR beta signatures. Study-level findings and limits: The response measured ex vivo was dominated by TCR beta clonotypes (HLA-C-restricted and CMV-specific). Pooled public TCR beta family frequency picked out CMV carriers with the relevant HLA.

As for this clonotype: What it binds is unknown.

V dropped 5 bases and J dropped 2; count of bases not matched to a gene: 7. Germline V gives CDR1 LGHDT, CDR2 YNNKEL (reference sequence). This CDR3 is built from 15 residues. TCRdb re-called the reads through MiXCR, storing one row per CDR3 protein. The sample consists of roughly 630,000 distinct CDR3 sequences, 20% to 25% of them appearing once. The receptor was isolated from a human donor in good health (CMV status not recorded). Some clones in this sample may be carry-over from other donors' samples. The sample was CD8+ T cells from PBMCs. V gene TRBV3-1 combines with J gene TRBJ2-7, with TRBD1 matching over 9 bases. CDR3 residues: CASSFPGTGTYEQYF. DNA of the CDR3: TGTGCCAGCAGCTTTCCCGGGACAGGGACCTACGAGCAGTACTTC.